Below, 11 T cell receptor beta chains from the same sample are listed, as sequenced in a study of shared clonotypes between healthy human individuals. Measured with immunoSEQ multiplex PCR; TCRdb has only the in-frame clones, and not every one. The table shows 2 million to 2.5 million clones, with roughly 92% occurring only once. Sequencing used naive CD4+ T cells from PBMCs. Subset: CD45RA+ positively selected. The receptors were gathered from a man aged 18 to 29 in good health. Some clones in this sample may be carry-over from other donors' samples.

J is TRBJ2-3 and V is TRBV5-6; TRBD1 agrees at 8 bases. Germline loops: CDR1 SGHDT, CDR2 YYEEEE. The CDR3 consists of 11 residues. V shed 4 bases and J 15 bases; nucleotides not matched to a gene: 7. In DNA form, the CDR3 reads TGTGCCAGCAGCCTACCGGGACAGGAATATTTT. This sequence encodes CASSLPGQEYF.

The rearrangement joins TRBV7-9 to TRBJ2-7; D is unclear. The CDR3 runs 13 residues. Germline V CDR1 and CDR2: SEHNR, FQNEAQ (reference sequence). Between the trimmed V and J ends, which lost 7 bases and 0 bases, there was a span of 10 bases. CDR3 nucleotide sequence: TGTGCCAGCACCCCTCCGAGCTCCTACGAGCAGTACTTC. Translation gives CASTPPSSYEQYF.

This chain joins TRBV5-1 and TRBJ1-1; maybe TRBD1 (5 bases). This CDR3 contains 14 residues. Trimming took 7 bases from V and 4 from J, leaving 17 bases between them. From germline, CDR1 is SGHRS and CDR2 YFSETQ. In DNA, the CDR3 is TGCGCCAGCTGCAAGCGGGTTAGGGGCACTGAAGCTTTCTTT. Translating gives CASCKRVRGTEAFF. Looking up the rest from reference TRBV5-1 and TRBJ1-1 gives the full variable domain: KAGVTQTPRYLIKTRGQQVTLSCSPISGHRSVSWYQQTPGQGLQFLFEYFSETQRNKGNFPGRFSGRQFSNSRSEMNVSTLELGDSALYLCASCKRVRGTEAFFGQGTRLTVV.

The V and J genes are TRBV5-6 and TRBJ1-6; tentative D call: TRBD1 (6 bases). In germline, CDR1 is SGHDT, CDR2 YYEEEE. This CDR3 region has 14 residues. The ends were cut back, 4 bases at V and 9 bases at J, with 14 bases in the middle. The CDR3 nucleotides read TGTGCCAGCAGCGGTGGGGGGCCAAGTTCACCCCTCCACTTT. Translated, it gives CASSGGGPSSPLHF.

This rearrangement joins TRBV10-1 to TRBJ2-1, with 12 bases identical to TRBD2. V dropped 6 bases and J dropped 9; count of bases not matched to a gene: 3. This CDR3 is 13 amino acids long. CDR1 WNHNN and CDR2 SYGVQD come from the germline V gene (reference sequence). In DNA, the CDR3 is TGCGCCAGCAGGGCTAGCGGGAGGGGTGAGCAGTTCTTC. It translates to CASRASGRGEQFF.

The chain has TRBV6-5 and TRBJ2-7; 8 positions match TRBD2. V trimming: 2 bases; J trimming: 7 bases; junction bases outside the gene matches: 10. This CDR3 region has 15 residues. Germline V lookup: CDR1 MNHEY, CDR2 SVGAGI. CDR3 sequence (DNA): TGTGCCAGCAGTTACGGGGCGGGAGGAGCAAGGGAGCAGTACTTC. It specifies CASSYGAGGAREQYF.

The chain carries TRBV5-1 and TRBJ2-7; the match to TRBD1 covers 8 bases. Losses at the gene ends were 4 bases for V and 3 bases for J; bases not matched to a gene: 9. This CDR3 region has 15 residues. Germline assignment: CDR1 SGHRS and CDR2 YFSETQ. DNA for the CDR3: TGCGCCAGCAGCGATCAGGGGGCGACCTACTACGAGCAGTACTTC. It translates to CASSDQGATYYEQYF.

V usage is TRBV29-1 and J usage is TRBJ2-4, with TRBD1 as a possible D gene (6 bases). This CDR3 is built from 15 residues. V lost 7 bases and J lost 3, with 19 bases in between. The germline V gene encodes CDR1 SQVTM and CDR2 ANQGSEA. The CDR3 reads CSASEGGTVKNIQYF. The CDR3 DNA sequence: TGCAGCGCCAGTGAAGGGGGAACCGTCAAAAACATTCAGTACTTC.

The chain employs TRBV13 and TRBJ1-1; 8 bases align to TRBD1. The CDR3 extends over 14 amino acids. Losses at the gene ends were 5 bases for V and 6 bases for J; bases not matched to a gene: 8. Germline-derived CDR1 and CDR2 are PRHDT and FYEKMQ (reference sequence). The CDR3 here is CASSPWTGNSEAFF. The CDR3, as DNA: TGTGCCAGCAGCCCTTGGACAGGGAATTCTGAAGCTTTCTTT.

The genes are TRBV5-1 and TRBJ2-5, with 7 bases matching TRBD2. Germline-derived CDR1 and CDR2 are SGHRS and YFSETQ. The CDR3 runs to 17 residues. With 9 bases clipped from V and 4 bases from J, the junction kept 21 bases outside the gene matches. In DNA form, the CDR3 reads TGCGCCACCATCGGTGCGGGAGATCGAGTAAGGGGAGAGACCCAGTACTTC. This encodes CATIGAGDRVRGETQYF.

The chain carries TRBV9 and TRBJ2-1; 7 nucleotides line up with TRBD2. The germline V gene has CDR1 SGDLS and CDR2 YYNGEE. This CDR3 is built from 15 residues. V lost 3 bases and J lost 0; bases outside the gene matches: 3. In DNA, the CDR3 is TGTGCCAGCAGCGGGACTAGTAACTCCTACAATGAGCAGTTCTTC. Amino acids: CASSGTSNSYNEQFF.